The 17 T cell receptor beta chains below all came from one sample that was sequenced in a study of Tregs in tolerant kidney transplant recipients. Using immunoSEQ multiplex PCR, the repertoire was profiled, and TCRdb retains in-frame clones only, with some absent. Of about 240,000 clones in the sample, about 80% were seen once. Sequencing was carried out using CD4+ T cells from blood. These receptors were collected from a human donor in good health.

V is TRBV2 and J is TRBJ1-2, with D uncertain. Trimming pared 1 base from V and 7 bases from J, leaving 7 bases between. The CDR3 is 12 amino acids. Germline V lookup: CDR1 SNHLY, CDR2 FYNNEI. The CDR3: CASSEEGSGYTF. The CDR3 region has the DNA TGTGCCAGCAGTGAAGAGGGCAGTGGCTACACCTTC.

This clone was counted between two and nine times. This chain uses TRBV9 with TRBJ2-7; D is perhaps TRBD2 (6 bases). This CDR3 is 19 amino acids long. The germline V gene has CDR1 SGDLS and CDR2 YYNGEE. Trimming took off 3 bases at V and 0 bases at J, with 25 bases between the two ends. This CDR3 reads CASSGSAIHRDFSSYEQYF. In DNA, the CDR3 is TGTGCCAGCAGCGGTTCGGCCATTCATCGGGACTTCAGCTCCTACGAGCAGTACTTC. Full variable domain (rest looked up from reference TRBV9 and TRBJ2-7): DSGVTQTPKHLITATGQRVTLRCSPRSGDLSVYWYQQSLDQGLQFLIQYYNGEERAKGNILERFSAQQFPDLHSELNLSSLELGDSALYFCASSGSAIHRDFSSYEQYFGPGTRLTVT.

This clone has a single count. The chain is built from TRBV7-6 and TRBJ2-7; D uncertain. The V and J ends lost 7 bases and 1 base respectively, with 14 bases between them. This CDR3 spans 14 amino acids. CDR1 and CDR2 (germline): SGHVS, FNYEAQ. This CDR3 is CASTRSQASYEQYF. The CDR3 DNA is TGTGCCAGCACCAGGTCTCAAGCTTCCTACGAGCAGTACTTC.

A word on this clone: A junction boundary mismatches the germline segment, possibly from a read error. This CDR3 is also generated by other DNA sequences in the sample. V usage is TRBV9 and J usage is TRBJ1-4; D gene ambiguous. This CDR3 contains 18 residues. Per germline, CDR1 SGDLS and CDR2 YYNGEE. The DNA of the CDR3 is TGTGCTAGCAGCGTTCAGGCCGATAGTCTTGCAACTAATGAAAAACTGTTTTTT. This translates into CASSVQADSLATNEKLFF. Full variable domain (outside the CDR3, taken from reference TRBV9 and TRBJ1-4): DSGVTQTPKHLITATGQRVTLRCSPRSGDLSVYWYQQSLDQGLQFLIQYYNGEERAKGNILERFSAQQFPDLHSELNLSSLELGDSALYFCASSVQADSLATNEKLFFGSGTQLSVL.

The chain is built from TRBV9 and TRBJ1-1, with TRBD1 matching over 8 bases. The J segment lost 0 bases and the V segment lost 5 bases, leaving 6 bases of the junction unmatched. The germline V gene has CDR1 SGDLS and CDR2 YYNGEE. CDR3 length equals 15 residues. For the CDR3, the DNA is TGTGCCAGCAGTCGGACAGGGAATATGAACACTGAAGCTTTCTTT. It specifies CASSRTGNMNTEAFF.

The rearrangement joins TRBV4-1 to TRBJ2-7, with D possibly called TRBD1 or TRBD2 (8 bases each). The V end was cut by 1 base, the J end by 9 bases, with 22 bases between. Germline V gene sequence: CDR1 MGHRA, CDR2 YSYEKL. The CDR3 totals 16 residues. CDR3 sequence: CASSQGGGTGRLVQYF. The CDR3 nucleotides read TGCGCCAGCAGCCAAGGCGGGGGGACAGGCCGTTTGGTGCAGTACTTC.

As to this clone: Germline is not matched at one junction end, which may reflect a read error. The chain recombines TRBV6-1 with TRBJ2-7; TRBD1 matches 11 bases. The germline gives CDR1 MNHNS, CDR2 SASEGT. The CDR3 runs 15 residues. The CDR3 DNA sequence: TGTGCCGGCAGGGACAGGGGGGAAGGGACCTACGAGCAGTACTTC. Translating it yields CAGRDRGEGTYEQYF.

The chain couples TRBV2 to TRBJ1-2; unclear D gene. Trimming left V 4 bases short and J 8 bases short, with 14 bases between. Germline loops: CDR1 SNHLY, CDR2 FYNNEI. The CDR3 contains 13 residues. In DNA form, the CDR3 reads TGTGCCAGCAGTGGAGGCACCGTCGGCGGCTACACCTTC. It yields the protein CASSGGTVGGYTF. The variable domain in full, completed from reference TRBV2 and TRBJ1-2, reads EPEVTQTPSHQVTQMGQEVILRCVPISNHLYFYWYRQILGQKVEFLVSFYNNEISEKSEIFDDQFSVERPDGSNFTLKIRSTKLEDSAMYFCASSGGTVGGYTFGSGTRLTVV.

This chain joins TRBV6-5 and TRBJ2-7, with 13 bases matching TRBD2. The CDR3 totals 14 residues. J was trimmed by 5 bases and V by 5 bases; bases with no gene match: 3. CDR1 and CDR2 from the germline V gene are MNHEY and SVGAGI. The DNA for the CDR3 is TGTGCCAGCAGTCGGACTAGCGGGAGCCACGAGCAGTACTTC. It translates to CASSRTSGSHEQYF.

The chain uses TRBV19 and TRBJ2-7; TRBD1 or TRBD2 may be the D gene (5 bases each). The V and J ends lost 10 bases and 0 bases respectively, with 16 bases between them. CDR3 size: 14 residues. Germline V gives CDR1 LNHDA, CDR2 SQIVND (reference sequence). CDR3 DNA sequence: TGTGCCACGGGTGGGGGAAGGAGCTCCTACGAGCAGTACTTC. This sequence encodes CATGGGRSSYEQYF.

The rearrangement joins TRBV11-3 to TRBJ2-7; 10 nucleotides agree with TRBD2. Germline values: CDR1 SGHNT, CDR2 YENEEA. There are 15 residues in the CDR3. V dropped 4 bases and J dropped 5; count of bases not matched to a gene: 8. CDR3 sequence (DNA): TGTGCCAGCAGCTGGATAGCGGGGGGCCTCGACGAGCAGTACTTC. Amino acid sequence: CASSWIAGGLDEQYF.

J is TRBJ2-3 and V is TRBV18; TRBD2 is a possible D gene (6 bases). Germline CDR1 is KGHSH and CDR2 is LQKENI. This CDR3 contains 16 residues. The V gene lost 3 bases and the J gene lost 0 bases, with 13 bases spanning the gap. The CDR3 DNA sequence: TGTGCCAGCTCACCTACGGCAGGGACTAGCACAGATACGCAGTATTTT. Translated: CASSPTAGTSTDTQYF.

This chain links TRBV27 with TRBJ2-5; 9 bases match TRBD2. Trimming took 6 bases from V and 3 from J; bases not matched to a gene: 2. The CDR3 spans 13 residues. The germline V gene encodes CDR1 MNHEY and CDR2 SMNVEV (reference sequence). As DNA, the CDR3 is TGTGCCAGCAGCCGACTAGCGGAAGAGACCCAGTACTTC. Amino acids: CASSRLAEETQYF.

The genes are TRBV5-6 and TRBJ2-7; TRBD1 agrees at 9 bases. This CDR3 has 17 residues. Germline loops: CDR1 SGHDT, CDR2 YYEEEE. V lost 4 bases, J lost 0 bases, and 11 bases stayed unmatched. The CDR3 bases are TGTGCCAGCAGCCGCAAAGTGTGGGACAGGGTCTCCTACGAGCAGTACTTC. This encodes CASSRKVWDRVSYEQYF.

V gene TRBV7-8 combines with J gene TRBJ2-1; maybe TRBD1 (6 bases). CDR1 and CDR2 from the germline V gene are SGHVS and FQNEAQ. The CDR3 is 15 amino acids. Between the trimmed V and J ends, which lost 4 bases and 4 bases, there was a span of 14 bases. The CDR3: CASSYREFSYNEQFF. Written as DNA, the CDR3 is TGTGCCAGCAGCTACAGGGAATTCTCTTACAATGAGCAGTTCTTC.

The chain recombines TRBV11-3 with TRBJ1-5; D uncertain. The CDR3 consists of 12 residues. V was trimmed by 3 bases and J by 3 bases, leaving 3 bases between them. Germline V lookup: CDR1 SGHNT, CDR2 YENEEA. The CDR3 here is CASSFSNQPQHF. The CDR3 DNA is TGTGCCAGCAGCTTTTCCAATCAGCCCCAGCATTTT.

Only one count was recorded for this clone. The CDR3 region is CASRLQGYEQYF. The CDR3 nucleotides read TGCGCCAGCAGATTACAGGGTTACGAGCAGTACTTC. The V call is TRBV5-1, the J call TRBJ2-7; D possibly corresponds to TRBD1 (6 bases). This CDR3 contains 12 residues. Between the trimmed V and J ends, which lost 5 bases and 4 bases, there was a span of 10 bases. Per the germline V gene, CDR1 is SGHRS and CDR2 is YFSETQ.